The 5 T cell receptor beta chains presented below share a single source sample, sequenced in a study of tissue T cells after allogeneic stem cell transplantation. Method: immunoSEQ multiplex PCR; TCRdb's copy keeps in-frame clones and lacks some. Here the sample spans more than 45,000 clones, about three quarters being singletons. The material sequenced was sorted cells pooled from one or two spleens. These receptor sequences come from a pool of C57BL/6 mice in good health.

To note about this clone: The germline and genes are mouse ones. The CDR3 end falls 1 residue outside the read, so it is completed with the germline J gene. The chain recombines TRBV12-1 with TRBJ2-7; 8 bases are shared with TRBD2. V was pared by 0 bases and J by 0 bases, with 6 bases of the junction left unmatched. The V gene's germline CDR1 is SGHSN and CDR2 HYEKVE. The CDR3 runs to 16 residues. The CDR3 reads CASSLHWGSSSYEQYF. The part of the CDR3 DNA that was read is TGTGCCAGCTCTCTCCACTGGGGGTCGAGCTCCTATGAACAGTAC.

With respect to this clone: Genes here carry mouse names. The read terminates 1 residue ahead of where the CDR3 ends, so the germline J gene completes it. The V gene is TRBV31, the J gene TRBJ1-1; TRBD1 matches at 7 bases. V trimming: 0 bases; J trimming: 0 bases; junction bases outside the gene matches: 1. CDR3 size: 14 residues. CDR1 and CDR2 (germline): GKSSPN, SITVG. The CDR3 loop is CAWSLQGTNTEVFF. The CDR3 DNA, read in part, is TGTGCCTGGAGTCTACAGGGGACAAACACAGAAGTCTTC.

A word on this clone: These gene names are mouse names. CDR3 DNA, as far as it was read: TGTGCCAGCGGTGACCGGGACAGATCTCCTCATACGCTCTAT. This gives the protein CASGDRDRSPHTLY. The CDR3, in full, reads CASGDRDRSPHTLYF. The chain joins TRBV13-2 to TRBJ1-3, with 7 positions matching TRBD1. The sequenced fragment ends 1 residue before the CDR3 boundary, so the rest is inferred from the germline J gene. Per the germline V gene, CDR1 is NNHNN and CDR2 is SYGAGS (reference sequence). The CDR3 loop spans 15 amino acids. V trimming: 2 bases; J trimming: 8 bases; junction bases outside the gene matches: 10.

On this clone itself: Any gene name here is a mouse gene name. Coverage ceases 1 residue before the CDR3 finishes, and the germline J gene fills in the end. The gene calls are TRBV5 and TRBJ1-4; maybe TRBD1 (6 bases). Germline values: CDR1 LGHNA, CDR2 YNLKQL (reference sequence). This CDR3 spans 14 amino acids. The V and J ends lost 3 bases and 6 bases respectively, with 11 bases between them. The covered CDR3 bases are TGTGCCAGCAGCCACAGGGGTGGGGACGAAAGATTATTT. This encodes CASSHRGGDERLF. The complete CDR3 reads CASSHRGGDERLFF.

A word on this clone: Gene names refer to mouse genes. The read terminates 1 residue ahead of where the CDR3 ends, so the germline J gene completes it. This chain links TRBV16 with TRBJ1-1; perhaps TRBD1 as D (6 bases). Germline V CDR1 and CDR2: SGHSA, FRNQAP. Between the trimmed V and J ends, which lost 4 bases and 6 bases, there was a span of 6 bases. CDR3 length: 11 amino acids. CDR3 sequence: CASSSGAEVFF. CDR3 bases read: TGTGCAAGCAGCTCAGGGGCAGAAGTCTTC. The full variable domain, completed using reference TRBV16 and TRBJ1-1, is NAGVIQTPRHKVTGKGQEATLWCEPISGHSAVFWYRQTIVQGLEFLTYFRNQAPIDDSGMPKERFSAQMPNQSHSTLKIQSTQPQDSAVYLCASSSGAEVFFGKGTRLTVV.